Listed here are 20 T cell receptor beta chains from one sample, sequenced in a study of cytomegalovirus exposure and HLA in healthy donors. The PCR was carried out with 60 Vbeta primers and 13 Jbeta primers. Clones were sequenced by immunoSEQ multiplex PCR, and TCRdb holds only the in-frame ones, with some missing. The sample includes about 160,000 clones, approximately 80% of them seen just once. Sequencing was performed on PBMCs. The receptors come from a man in his late teens or twenties in good health and CMV-seropositive.

The chain recombines TRBV4-1 with TRBJ2-2; D is possibly TRBD2 (7 bases). The CDR3 runs to 16 residues. The V and J ends lost 4 bases and 4 bases respectively, with 16 bases between them. Per the germline V gene, CDR1 is MGHRA and CDR2 is YSYEKL. The CDR3 is CASSRGGQKFTGELFF. In DNA, the CDR3 is TGCGCCAGCAGCCGGGGGGGACAAAAGTTCACCGGGGAGCTGTTTTTT.

This clone was recorded only once. This chain joins TRBV4-2 and TRBJ1-1; D gene ambiguous. The CDR3 has 15 residues. The V end lost 2 bases, the J end lost 4 bases, and 14 bases lay between the germline ends. The germline V gene has CDR1 LGHNA and CDR2 YNFKEQ. CDR3 nucleotides: TGTGCCAGCAGCCAAAGCGGGGTCGGAGTCACTGAAGCTTTCTTT. This codes for CASSQSGVGVTEAFF.

This clone has a handful of counts. This sequence joins TRBV27 and TRBJ2-5; 12 positions match TRBD1. The CDR3 totals 18 residues. V shed 1 base, J shed 5 bases, and the junction held 11 bases outside the gene matches. Germline CDR1 is MNHEY and CDR2 is SMNVEV (reference sequence). CDR3 protein: CASSLYPWGQGAGETQYF. In nucleotides, the CDR3 is TGTGCCAGCAGTTTATACCCCTGGGGACAGGGGGCTGGGGAGACCCAGTACTTC.

CDR3 nucleotide sequence: TGTGCCAGCAGCTTAGAGGGGCATTTTCCCCAGCATTTT. Translated, it gives CASSLEGHFPQHF. The rearrangement joins TRBV7-8 to TRBJ1-5, with D perhaps matching TRBD1 (5 bases). The V gene lost 1 base and the J gene lost 10 bases, with 11 bases spanning the gap. This CDR3 is built from 13 residues. CDR1 SGHVS and CDR2 FQNEAQ come from the germline V gene.

CDR3 protein: CASGTSGSQETQYF. In nucleotides, the CDR3 is TGTGCCTCCGGGACTAGCGGCTCCCAAGAGACCCAGTACTTC. This chain joins TRBV10-3 and TRBJ2-5; 11 bases are shared with TRBD2. Germline CDR1 and CDR2: ENHRY and SYGVKD. J gave up 1 base and V 11 bases, and 6 bases lay outside the gene matches. This CDR3 has 14 amino acids.

This chain joins TRBV13 and TRBJ2-1, with 10 positions matching TRBD2. CDR3 length equals 14 residues. CDR1 is PRHDT and CDR2 is FYEKMQ in the germline V gene (reference sequence). Trimming cost V 5 bases and J 4 bases; bases outside gene matches: 2. This CDR3 reads CASSRGLAYNEQFF. DNA for the CDR3: TGTGCCAGCAGCCGGGGACTAGCGTACAATGAGCAGTTCTTC.

This rearrangement joins TRBV5-1 to TRBJ1-2; 7 nucleotides agree with TRBD1. This CDR3 is built from 14 residues. The J segment lost 2 bases and the V segment lost 4 bases, leaving 5 bases of the junction unmatched. The germline gives CDR1 SGHRS, CDR2 YFSETQ. CDR3 in DNA: TGCGCCAGCAGCCACCCGGACAGGAACTATGGCTACACCTTC. It codes for CASSHPDRNYGYTF.

The chain is built from TRBV11-1 and TRBJ2-3; D may be TRBD2 (6 bases). Trimming shortened V by 2 bases and J by 1 base, and 10 bases separated the two germline ends. The germline CDR1 and CDR2 sequences are SGHAT and FQDESV (reference sequence). This CDR3 spans 15 amino acids. The chain's CDR3 is CASSLNPGGTDTQYF. The CDR3 coding sequence is TGTGCCAGCAGCTTAAACCCGGGAGGCACAGATACGCAGTATTTT.

This sequence joins TRBV11-2 and TRBJ1-5; possibly TRBD1 for D (5 bases). Germline lookup yields CDR1 SGHAT and CDR2 FQNNGV. The CDR3 runs to 13 residues. V lost 3 bases to trimming and J lost 5 bases, with 8 bases between them. The CDR3 bases are TGTGCCAGCAGCTTGTCGGGGGATCAGCCCCAGCATTTT. It codes for CASSLSGDQPQHF.

The V call is TRBV19, the J call TRBJ1-2; maybe TRBD1 (5 bases). This CDR3 has 15 amino acids. Germline CDR1 and CDR2: LNHDA and SQIVND (reference sequence). V was pared by 5 bases and J by 3 bases, with 16 bases between. The CDR3 sequence is CASSPRQGHYYGYTF. For the CDR3, the DNA is TGTGCCAGTAGTCCTCGGCAGGGCCACTACTATGGCTACACCTTC.

V is TRBV6-5 and J is TRBJ1-6, with 7 bases fitting TRBD1. The V gene's germline CDR1 is MNHEY and CDR2 SVGAGI. V was clipped by 5 bases and J by 5 bases; unmatched bases: 6. CDR3 size: 15 residues. As DNA, the CDR3 is TGTGCCAGCAGTCCGGACAGGCTAAATAATTCACCCCTCCACTTT. This gives the protein CASSPDRLNNSPLHF.

This clone was picked up a small number of times. This chain uses TRBV2 with TRBJ1-4; TRBD1 agrees at 7 bases. The length of the CDR3 is 12 residues. The V gene end was trimmed by 7 bases and the J gene end by 5 bases; junction bases not matched to a gene: 1. Germline V gene sequence: CDR1 SNHLY, CDR2 FYNNEI. CDR3 amino acids: CASKGGNEKLFF. The CDR3 DNA is TGTGCCAGCAAAGGGGGCAATGAAAAACTGTTTTTT.

This clone has a handful of counts. The CDR3 here is CASSFRYQPQHF. CDR3 coding DNA: TGTGCCAGTAGTTTTCGGTACCAGCCCCAGCATTTT. This rearrangement joins TRBV19 to TRBJ1-5; D gene unclear. Germline assignment: CDR1 LNHDA and CDR2 SQIVND (reference sequence). This CDR3 has 12 residues. V was clipped by 5 bases and J by 7 bases, with 9 bases between them. Variable domain in full (rest from reference TRBV19 and TRBJ1-5): DGGITQSPKYLFRKEGQNVTLSCEQNLNHDAMYWYRQDPGQGLRLIYYSQIVNDFQKGDIAEGYSVSREKKESFPLTVTSAQKNPTAFYLCASSFRYQPQHFGDGTRLSIL.

The chain has TRBV25-1 and TRBJ1-1; weak D call: TRBD1 (6 bases). V lost 7 bases and J lost 0, with 12 bases in between. The CDR3 runs 14 residues. CDR1 and CDR2 from the germline V gene are MGHDK and SYGVNS. The CDR3 region has the DNA TGTGCCAGCATGGTGGCAGGGGTGAACACTGAAGCTTTCTTT. Amino acids: CASMVAGVNTEAFF. Full variable domain (outside the CDR3, taken from reference TRBV25-1 and TRBJ1-1): EADIYQTPRYLVIGTGKKITLECSQTMGHDKMYWYQQDPGMELHLIHYSYGVNSTEKGDLSSESTVSRIRTEHFPLTLESARPSHTSQYLCASMVAGVNTEAFFGQGTRLTVV.

The chain uses TRBV7-8 and TRBJ2-1; possibly TRBD2 for D (6 bases). The V gene lost 5 bases and the J gene lost 9 bases, with 17 bases spanning the gap. Germline loops: CDR1 SGHVS, CDR2 FQNEAQ. This CDR3 is 14 amino acids long. CDR3 in amino acids: CASSPRTTLGEQFF. Here the CDR3 DNA reads TGTGCCAGCAGCCCCCGGACTACCCTAGGTGAGCAGTTCTTC.

The V call is TRBV29-1, the J call TRBJ2-3, with 7 bases identical to TRBD2. CDR3 size: 16 residues. The V gene's germline CDR1 is SQVTM and CDR2 ANQGSEA. The V gene end was trimmed by 1 base and the J gene end by 2 bases; junction bases not matched to a gene: 9. This chain's CDR3 is CSVEGLLAENTDTQYF. The CDR3 bases are TGCAGCGTTGAAGGACTTCTAGCGGAGAACACAGATACGCAGTATTTT.

The CDR3 protein is CASSVAGVSYNEQFF. For the CDR3, the DNA is TGTGCCAGTAGTGTAGCGGGAGTGTCCTACAATGAGCAGTTCTTC. The chain has TRBV19 and TRBJ2-1; 9 positions agree with TRBD2. V shed 5 bases, J shed 1 base, and the junction held 3 bases outside the gene matches. Germline V gene sequence: CDR1 LNHDA, CDR2 SQIVND (reference sequence). The CDR3 has 15 amino acids.

J is TRBJ2-2 and V is TRBV6-5, with 11 positions matching TRBD1. The V and J ends lost 2 bases and 6 bases, in that order; junction bases with no gene match: 5. Germline CDR1 and CDR2: MNHEY and SVGAGI. The CDR3 loop spans 16 amino acids. CDR3 in amino acids: CASSYVGQGAAGELFF. Written as DNA, the CDR3 is TGTGCCAGCAGTTACGTAGGACAGGGGGCAGCCGGGGAGCTGTTTTTT.

The chain uses TRBV4-1 and TRBJ2-7; D is undetermined. The V end lost 1 base, the J end lost 0 bases, and 7 bases lay between the germline ends. The length of the CDR3 is 14 residues. CDR1 is MGHRA and CDR2 is YSYEKL in the germline V gene. CDR3 amino acids: CASSQVAGSYEQYF. DNA of the CDR3: TGCGCCAGCAGCCAAGTGGCAGGCTCCTACGAGCAGTACTTC.

This clone was seen a handful of times. V is TRBV11-2 and J is TRBJ2-4; TRBD2 is a possible D gene (5 bases). The CDR3 has 12 residues. V lost 5 bases and J lost 9, with 11 bases in between. CDR1 is SGHAT, CDR2 FQNNGV, per germline. The DNA for the CDR3 is TGTGCCAGCAGCCTATCCGAGGGCATTCAGTACTTC. This gives the protein CASSLSEGIQYF.